The T cell receptor (beta chain) under discussion was sequenced for a study of regulatory T cells in long-lasting Graves disease. Arm-PCR of CDR3 regions and iRepertoire HTBI primers were used to build TCR beta libraries. TCRdb re-analysed the multiplex PCR reads in MiXCR, keeping a single row per CDR3 protein. The sample records roughly 560,000 distinct CDR3 sequences, more than 10% being singletons. Time point: newly diagnosed GD, antithyroid drugs for less than 3 months. RNA from PBMCs was the source of the TCR library. V was trimmed by 6 bases and J by 3 bases, leaving 17 bases between them. CDR3 length: 14 residues. The germline V gene encodes CDR1 DFQATT and CDR2 SNEGSKA (reference sequence). This sample was also put to use in a study of T cells in Graves' hyperthyroidism and ophthalmopathy. That publication notes: Blood shared most expanded thyroid clonotypes above 0.001.

This specimen consisted of peripheral blood mononuclear cells (PBMCs), obtained at new diagnosis, from a patient treated with antithyroid drugs. The chain employs TRBV20-1 and TRBJ1-1; a possible D gene is TRBD1 (5 bases). This TCR derives from a woman aged 25 to 39 with Graves disease. CDR3 sequence reads: CSAPMGGRDTEAFF. The CDR3 nucleotides read TGCAGTGCCCCGATGGGGGGGAGGGACACTGAAGCTTTCTTT.